Shown below are 5 T cell receptor beta chains from a single sample sequenced in a study of post-analysis software for immune sequencing data. Their target antigens are unknown. cDNA libraries of TCR beta carried unique molecular identifiers. TCRdb recomputed calls from the PCR reads with MiXCR, one row per CDR3 protein. The table lists fewer than 550,000 distinct CDR3 sequences, around 34% of them singletons. Overall study results and limits: With TRBV5-6, TRBV5-1 and TRBV20-1 included, roughly five TRBV segments were more frequent in patients than in controls.

The sequenced sample consisted of blood. The receptors were sampled from a girl aged 2-17 years with multiple sclerosis.

V usage is TRBV10-1 and J usage is TRBJ1-1; TRBD1 agrees at 8 bases. The CDR3 spans 15 residues. Trimming removed 5 bases from V and 8 bases from J; junction bases left unmatched: 13. In germline, CDR1 is WNHNN, CDR2 SYGVQD (reference sequence). The CDR3 here is CASSPLSQGAAEAFF. The CDR3 DNA sequence: TGCGCCAGCAGTCCCCTGTCCCAGGGGGCTGCCGAAGCTTTCTTT.

This clonotype was picked up many times. V usage is TRBV29-1 and J usage is TRBJ2-7; D may match TRBD1 or TRBD2 (5 bases each). Trimming took off 6 bases at V and 0 bases at J, with 12 bases between the two ends. The CDR3 length is 13 residues. In germline, CDR1 is SQVTM, CDR2 ANQGSEA. This CDR3 reads CSVDSGTSYEQYF. CDR3 DNA: TGCAGCGTCGACTCCGGGACCTCCTACGAGCAGTACTTC.

On this clonotype: An end of the junction does not agree with germline; a read error may underlie this. CDR3 amino acids: CTSSQSGARSYTF. CDR3 nucleotide sequence: TGTACCAGCAGCCAAAGCGGGGCGAGGAGCTACACCTTC. The gene calls are TRBV3-1 and TRBJ1-2, with D perhaps matching TRBD1 (5 bases). The CDR3 runs 13 residues. CDR1 LGHDT and CDR2 YNNKEL come from the germline V gene (reference sequence).

This chain uses TRBV5-1 with TRBJ1-2; the match to TRBD1 covers 7 bases. The germline CDR1 and CDR2 sequences are SGHRS and YFSETQ. The junction had 5 bases not matched to a gene; V was cut back by 4 bases and J by 8 bases. The CDR3 covers 12 residues. DNA for the CDR3: TGCGCCAGCAGCCCATCGGACAGGGGCTACACCTTC. Its translation: CASSPSDRGYTF.

This clonotype was seen only a few times. J is TRBJ2-5 and V is TRBV10-3; TRBD1 agrees at 10 bases. V shed 6 bases and J 3 bases; nucleotides not matched to a gene: 4. CDR3 length equals 14 residues. Per the germline V gene, CDR1 is ENHRY and CDR2 is SYGVKD. The CDR3 sequence is CAIRPGTGEETQYF. In DNA form, the CDR3 reads TGTGCCATCAGGCCAGGGACAGGGGAAGAGACCCAGTACTTC.